The rows below give T cell receptor beta chains drawn from one sample of a study of cytomegalovirus exposure and HLA in healthy donors. Data came from immunoSEQ multiplex PCR; TCRdb stores just in-frame clones and leaves some out. Of roughly 160,000 clones detected, approximately 80% appear once; the ten largest clones hold 1.3%. Sample: PBMCs. All receptors derive from a woman between 45 and 65 years old in good health and CMV-seronegative. CDR3s leave out the opening cysteine and the closing phenylalanine or tryptophan. Each record gives: V gene, clone size, CDR3 protein. Only part of the rows carry a size: once, few, many, or a class if the clone is expanded.

V gene: TRBV4-3; clone size: -; CDR3 protein: ASSQDLGQGNSEQY
V gene: TRBV9; clone size: -; CDR3 protein: ASGPTGENTEAF
V gene: TRBV18; clone size: -; CDR3 protein: ASSQKYRDSNQPQH
V gene: TRBV9; clone size: -; CDR3 protein: ASSGETGGGTEAF
V gene: TRBV18; clone size: -; CDR3 protein: ASSPVRLAGTDTQY
V gene: TRBV6-4; clone size: -; CDR3 protein: ASSDEWGEPQH
V gene: TRBV27; clone size: -; CDR3 protein: ASSYLGGGVETQY
V gene: TRBV2; clone size: few; CDR3 protein: ASLWALGNYGYT
V gene: TRBV10-3; clone size: -; CDR3 protein: ASTQGMNTEAL
V gene: TRBV25-1; clone size: once; CDR3 protein: ASSDEQGNSGNTIY
V gene: TRBV28; clone size: -; CDR3 protein: ASSLLRVGYT
V gene: TRBV29-1; clone size: -; CDR3 protein: SVEDRDRGAYGYT
V gene: TRBV19; clone size: once; CDR3 protein: ASRSSGRTDTQY
V gene: TRBV9; clone size: -; CDR3 protein: ASSVVAGPADTQY
V gene: TRBV5-1; clone size: -; CDR3 protein: ASSTTGNQETQY
V gene: TRBV4-1; clone size: once; CDR3 protein: ASSQDDPGTGNQPQH
V gene: TRBV10-3; clone size: -; CDR3 protein: AISEMYGSSYEQY
V gene: TRBV6-5; clone size: -; CDR3 protein: ASTPPGGYTEAF
V gene: TRBV27; clone size: -; CDR3 protein: ASSLDRSNGYGYT
V gene: TRBV7-2; clone size: -; CDR3 protein: ASSLVGTGSDEQF
V gene: TRBV28; clone size: -; CDR3 protein: ASSLRQGHEKLF
V gene: TRBV15; clone size: few; CDR3 protein: ATSRVARSSYEQY